Shown below are 3 T cell receptor beta chains from a single sample sequenced in a study of blood T cell repertoires in COVID-19. Sequencing used immunoSEQ multiplex PCR; TCRdb keeps in-frame clones, though not all of them. The sample carries around 260,000 clones, 80% to 90% recorded once. The sequenced material came from peripheral blood. The receptors were gathered from a woman in her forties or fifties with acute or convalescent COVID-19.

The chain is built from TRBV2 and TRBJ2-5, with TRBD2 matching 15 bases. This CDR3 comprises 15 residues. Germline-derived CDR1 and CDR2 are SNHLY and FYNNEI. V was clipped by 6 bases and J by 5 bases; unmatched bases: 4. This CDR3 reads CASRGLAGGQETQYF. The CDR3 region has the DNA TGTGCCAGCAGGGGACTAGCGGGAGGACAGGAGACCCAGTACTTC. The entire variable domain, with the rest obtained from reference TRBV2 and TRBJ2-5, is as follows: EPEVTQTPSHQVTQMGQEVILRCVPISNHLYFYWYRQILGQKVEFLVSFYNNEISEKSEIFDDQFSVERPDGSNFTLKIRSTKLEDSAMYFCASRGLAGGQETQYFGPGTRLLVL.

V and J are TRBV13 and TRBJ1-1; D gene ambiguous. Trimming took off 1 base at V and 0 bases at J, with 15 bases between the two ends. The germline CDR1 and CDR2 sequences are PRHDT and FYEKMQ (reference sequence). CDR3 length equals 17 residues. The CDR3 loop is CASSLESDGGLNTEAFF. CDR3 in DNA: TGTGCCAGCAGCTTAGAATCCGACGGAGGATTGAACACTGAAGCTTTCTTT. Combining the CDR3 with reference TRBV13 and TRBJ1-1 gives the whole variable domain AAGVIQSPRHLIKEKRETATLKCYPIPRHDTVYWYQQGPGQDPQFLISFYEKMQSDKGSIPDRFSAQQFSDYHSELNMSSLELGDSALYFCASSLESDGGLNTEAFFGQGTRLTVV.

This chain connects TRBV7-2 to TRBJ1-1; tentative D call: TRBD1 (6 bases). This CDR3 has 15 residues. Trimming stripped 1 base from V and 12 bases from J, with 21 bases between. Germline lookup yields CDR1 SGHTA and CDR2 FQGNSA. The CDR3 DNA follows: TGTGCCAGCAGCTTAGGGGCGCTAATACAGGGTCGGCCTTTCTTT. Its protein is CASSLGALIQGRPFF.